These T cell receptor beta chains were read from a single sample in a study of T cell changes during pregnancy in multiple sclerosis. Some clones are missing from TCRdb's copy, which holds only in-frame ones; the method was immunoSEQ multiplex PCR. The sample shows more than 30,000 clones, around 94% of them seen only once. Input material: PBMCs (not recorded whether the cells were cultured). The origin of the receptors is a female donor with multiple sclerosis, enrolled in a pregnancy study. CDR3s include the opening cysteine and the closing phenylalanine or tryptophan. The order of the fields is clone size, V gene, D gene, J gene, CDR3 protein, CDR3 DNA. The D gene is left open where the match is weak. Rows may omit the clone size; those that give it use once, few, many or a size class.

>NA|TRBV7-2|TRBD2|TRBJ2-3
CASSLSPLAGYMGDTQYF
TGTGCCAGCAGCTTGAGTCCTCTAGCGGGCTATATGGGGGATACGCAGTATTTT
>NA|TRBV29-1|NA|TRBJ2-1
CSVVLPHNEQFF
TGCAGCGTTGTTTTACCCCACAATGAGCAGTTCTTC
>once|TRBV12-2|NA|TRBJ1-1
CASRLELWRGNTEAFF
TGTGCAAGTCGCTTAGAATTGTGGCGGGGGAACACTGAAGCTTTCTTT
>NA|TRBV6-1|NA|TRBJ2-1
CASSEALGQAIDNEQFF
TGTGCCAGCAGTGAAGCCCTAGGGCAGGCGATCGACAATGAGCAGTTCTTC
>NA|TRBV28|NA|TRBJ2-7
CASSYLFPPAYEQYF
TGTGCCAGCAGTTATCTATTCCCCCCCGCCTACGAGCAGTACTTC
>NA|TRBV7-2|TRBD1|TRBJ1-1
CASSFSRGQGMNTEAFF
TGTGCCAGCAGCTTTTCCAGGGGACAGGGGATGAACACTGAAGCTTTCTTT
>NA|TRBV5-1|TRBD1|TRBJ2-6
CASSLERGGITSGANVLTF
TGCGCCAGCAGCTTGGAGAGAGGGGGCATCACCTCTGGGGCCAACGTCCTGACTTTC
>NA|TRBV10-1|TRBD2|TRBJ2-1
CASSESGSGHNEQFF
TGCGCCAGCAGTGAGAGCGGGAGTGGGCATAATGAGCAGTTCTTC
>NA|TRBV7-2|TRBD1|TRBJ2-2
CASSLAGQGNAGELFF
TGTGCCAGCAGCTTGGCGGGACAGGGTAACGCCGGGGAGCTGTTTTTT
>NA|TRBV29-1|NA|TRBJ2-3
CSVEIVTDTQYF
TGCAGCGTTGAAATAGTAACAGATACGCAGTATTTT
>NA|TRBV7-9|NA|TRBJ2-7
CAIPRGELNEQYF
TGTGCCATTCCGAGGGGGGAGCTTAACGAGCAGTACTTC
>NA|TRBV27|TRBD1|TRBJ1-4
CASTPTGLSEKLFF
TGTGCCAGCACACCGACAGGGTTGAGTGAAAAACTGTTTTTT
>NA|TRBV19|NA|TRBJ1-1
CASKHDRQNTEAFF
TGTGCCAGTAAACACGACAGACAGAACACTGAAGCTTTCTTT
>NA|TRBV19|NA|TRBJ1-2
CASSIDDGYGYTF
TGTGCCAGTAGTATAGATGACGGGTATGGCTACACCTTC
>NA|TRBV5-4|TRBD2|TRBJ2-2
CASSGPGTSLHGELFF
TGTGCCAGCAGCGGCCCCGGGACTAGCCTGCACGGGGAGCTGTTTTTT
>NA|TRBV11-3|TRBD1|TRBJ2-1
CASSHFSGTGNEQFF
TGTGCCAGCAGCCACTTTTCCGGGACAGGGAATGAGCAGTTCTTC
>NA|TRBV5-6|NA|TRBJ1-5
CASSGQGNLDQPQHF
TGTGCCAGCAGCGGGCAGGGGAATTTGGATCAGCCCCAGCATTTT
>NA|TRBV29-1|NA|TRBJ2-1
CSVEASAGSSYNEQFF
TGCAGCGTTGAAGCCTCCGCAGGGAGCTCCTACAATGAGCAGTTCTTC
>NA|TRBV2|NA|TRBJ1-3
CASRQMGNTIYF
TGTGCCAGCAGACAGATGGGAAACACCATATATTTT
>few|TRBV28|TRBD1|TRBJ1-5
CASFGTGTGDQPQHF
TGTGCCAGCTTCGGGACAGGGACGGGAGATCAGCCCCAGCATTTT
>NA|TRBV2|NA|TRBJ2-7
CASSAGSYGEQYF
TGTGCCAGCAGTGCCGGGTCCTACGGCGAGCAGTACTTC
>few|TRBV30|NA|TRBJ2-2
CAWSRVRSSVGTGELFF
TGTGCCTGGAGTCGCGTCAGATCAAGCGTCGGCACCGGGGAGCTGTTTTTT
>NA|TRBV7-9|NA|TRBJ2-5
CASSFSPPGPLRETQYF
TGTGCCAGCAGCTTTTCCCCCCCGGGCCCCCTCCGAGAGACCCAGTACTTC
>NA|TRBV11-2|NA|TRBJ2-5
CASSLDVTGQETQYF
TGTGCCAGCAGCTTAGATGTGACGGGCCAAGAGACCCAGTACTTC
>few|TRBV7-2|TRBD2|TRBJ2-7
CASRPSGSYSYEQYF
TGTGCCAGCAGACCCAGCGGGAGTTACTCCTACGAGCAGTACTTC